A single sample is the source of the 16 T cell receptor beta chains below, sequenced in a study of response to subunit inactivated influenza vaccine. Using its own MiXCR run on the RT-PCR reads, TCRdb lists one record per CDR3 protein. The sample has more than 200,000 distinct CDR3 sequences; 9% to 15% are singletons. Sample: non-naive T cells sorted from PBMCs, taken approximately 15 days before vaccination. All receptors come from a man aged 45 to 65 who received an inactivated influenza vaccine.

This clonotype was found a few times. The CDR3 loop reads CASSILADTQYF. The CDR3 coding sequence is TGTGCCAGTAGTATACTTGCGGATACGCAGTATTTT. This sequence joins TRBV19 and TRBJ2-3; D remains unclear. The CDR3 is 12 residues long. The germline V gene encodes CDR1 LNHDA and CDR2 SQIVND (reference sequence). Deletions cut 2 bases from V and 6 bases from J, with 6 bases between. Looking up the rest from reference TRBV19 and TRBJ2-3 gives the full variable domain: DGGITQSPKYLFRKEGQNVTLSCEQNLNHDAMYWYRQDPGQGLRLIYYSQIVNDFQKGDIAEGYSVSREKKESFPLTVTSAQKNPTAFYLCASSILADTQYFGPGTRLTVL.

This chain uses TRBV12-3 or TRBV12-4 with TRBJ2-1, with 12 bases matching TRBD2. The CDR3 covers 15 residues. Trimming at V came to 4 bases and at J to 5 bases, leaving 3 bases not matched to a gene. This CDR3 is CASSSTSGRHNEQFF. CDR3 DNA sequence: TGTGCCAGCAGTTCGACTAGCGGGAGACACAATGAGCAGTTCTTC.

In its sample, this clonotype was seen a few times. The rearrangement uses TRBV29-1 and TRBJ2-7; possible D gene TRBD2, 6 bases. The germline V gene has CDR1 SQVTM and CDR2 ANQGSEA. V was clipped by 6 bases and J by 6 bases, with 24 bases between them. The CDR3 has 15 residues. The CDR3 nucleotides are TGCAGCGTATCAACCTCGACTAGTAACTGGAGCGAGCAGTACTTC. Translated: CSVSTSTSNWSEQYF.

The chain recombines TRBV4-2 with TRBJ2-1, with TRBD2 matching over 11 bases. V gave up 2 bases and J gave up 5 bases; unmatched junction bases: 5. Germline V gene data show CDR1 as LGHNA and CDR2 as YNFKEQ. The CDR3 covers 16 residues. CDR3 sequence reads: CASSQSGLAANNEQFF. The CDR3 DNA reads TGTGCCAGCAGCCAATCGGGACTAGCGGCCAACAATGAGCAGTTCTTC.

V gene TRBV11-2 combines with J gene TRBJ2-7, with 8 bases lining up with TRBD1. Losses at the gene ends were 9 bases for V and 6 bases for J; bases not matched to a gene: 10. The CDR3 totals 13 residues. Germline V gives CDR1 SGHAT, CDR2 FQNNGV. CDR3 DNA: TGTGCCAGTTCCCAGGCAGGGGGCTCCGAGCAGTACTTC. It encodes CASSQAGGSEQYF. Using reference TRBV11-2 and TRBJ2-7 for the parts outside the CDR3, the full variable domain is EAGVAQSPRYKIIEKRQSVAFWCNPISGHATLYWYQQILGQGPKLLIQFQNNGVVDDSQLPKDRFSAERLKGVDSTLKIQPAKLEDSAVYLCASSQAGGSEQYFGPGTRLTVT.

This chain joins TRBV20-1 and TRBJ2-3; D possibly uses TRBD1 or TRBD2 (6 bases each). This CDR3 is 12 amino acids long. V shed 3 bases and J shed 5 bases, with 9 bases lying between them. Germline assignment: CDR1 DFQATT and CDR2 SNEGSKA (reference sequence). The CDR3 DNA sequence: TGCAGTGCTAGTCGGGGGCAAGATACGCAGTATTTT. Translating gives CSASRGQDTQYF.

The chain links TRBV15 to TRBJ2-7; D is undetermined. Trimming left V 0 bases short and J 4 bases short, with 4 bases between. Germline lookup yields CDR1 LNHNV and CDR2 YYDKDF (reference sequence). This CDR3 contains 12 residues. The CDR3 region has the DNA TGTGCCACCAGCAGAGATCGGTACGAGCAGTACTTC. The encoded protein is CATSRDRYEQYF.

The V and J genes are TRBV25-1 and TRBJ2-4; the D gene is possibly TRBD2 (6 bases). The germline gives CDR1 MGHDK, CDR2 SYGVNS. The V end lost 4 bases, the J end lost 4 bases, and 11 bases lay between the germline ends. The CDR3 has 14 amino acids. The CDR3 coding sequence is TGTGCCAGCAGTGGAATAGCGGAAAAAAACATTCAGTACTTC. Protein product: CASSGIAEKNIQYF.

The CDR3 region has the DNA TGTGCCAGCAGCCAAGGGGCGGGGGGGTTCTACGAGCAGTACTTC. Translation: CASSQGAGGFYEQYF. V gene TRBV4-2 combines with J gene TRBJ2-7, with TRBD2 matching over 9 bases. The CDR3 covers 15 residues. The germline V gene has CDR1 LGHNA and CDR2 YNFKEQ. Losses at the gene ends were 1 base for V and 3 bases for J; bases not matched to a gene: 4.

This chain joins TRBV28 and TRBJ2-7; D remains unclear. The germline CDR1 and CDR2 sequences are MDHEN and SYDVKM. Trimming stripped 5 bases from V and 2 bases from J, with 7 bases between. The CDR3 totals 12 residues. CDR3 sequence: CASSAPAYEQYF. As DNA, the CDR3 is TGTGCCAGCAGTGCCCCAGCCTACGAGCAGTACTTC.

This clonotype was seen many times. The chain has TRBV6-1 and TRBJ2-2; the D gene could be TRBD1 or TRBD2 (5 bases each). V was shortened by 7 bases and J by 6 bases, with 18 bases between the two germline ends. The CDR3 is 15 residues long. From germline, CDR1 is MNHNS and CDR2 SASEGT. The CDR3 bases are TGTGCCAGCAAGCTAAACTCCGGGACGCCCGGGGAGCTGTTTTTT. Its protein is CASKLNSGTPGELFF.

In this sample, this clonotype turned up many times. The chain joins TRBV5-1 to TRBJ2-7, with D possibly TRBD2 on 6 matching bases. The CDR3 runs to 15 residues. The V end lost 2 bases, the J end lost 7 bases, and 19 bases lay between the germline ends. The germline gives CDR1 SGHRS, CDR2 YFSETQ. The CDR3 nucleotides read TGCGCCAGCAGCTTAGGACCCGGGACCGCGGGAGAGCAGTACTTC. This translates into CASSLGPGTAGEQYF.

The DNA of the CDR3 is TGTGCCTGGAGTGTAGCAGGGATGGGCAATCAGCCCCAGCATTTT. This codes for CAWSVAGMGNQPQHF. The chain recombines TRBV30 with TRBJ1-5, with a weak D call TRBD1 (5 bases). Germline CDR1 reads GTSNPN; CDR2 reads SVGIG (reference sequence). V dropped 0 bases and J dropped 2 bases, with 11 bases sitting between them. The CDR3 extends over 15 amino acids.

This clonotype was counted at least ten times. The chain carries TRBV7-9 and TRBJ2-5; D might be TRBD2 (6 bases). Per the germline V gene, CDR1 is SEHNR and CDR2 is FQNEAQ (reference sequence). The CDR3 has 10 amino acids. Trimming removed 8 bases at V and 5 bases at J, with 6 bases between. This chain's CDR3 is CASGTETQYF. CDR3 in DNA: TGTGCCAGCGGGACTGAGACCCAGTACTTC.

This clonotype was seen a few times. V gene TRBV29-1 combines with J gene TRBJ1-1, with TRBD1 identical over 8 bases. The CDR3 runs to 14 residues. J lost 0 bases, V lost 5 bases, and 5 bases had no gene match. Germline-derived CDR1 and CDR2 are SQVTM and ANQGSEA. In nucleotides, the CDR3 is TGCAGCGTTTGGTCGGGACAGGTGAACACTGAAGCTTTCTTT. Translation gives CSVWSGQVNTEAFF.

This clonotype appeared a few times. V usage is TRBV7-2 and J usage is TRBJ2-1; D is unclear. This CDR3 has 14 residues. Germline V gene lookup returns CDR1 SGHTA and CDR2 FQGNSA. V lost 4 bases and J 12 bases, leaving 19 bases between the germline ends. Here the CDR3 reads CASSSTTQSPRQFF. Written as DNA, the CDR3 is TGTGCCAGCAGCTCCACAACCCAAAGTCCGCGGCAGTTCTTC.